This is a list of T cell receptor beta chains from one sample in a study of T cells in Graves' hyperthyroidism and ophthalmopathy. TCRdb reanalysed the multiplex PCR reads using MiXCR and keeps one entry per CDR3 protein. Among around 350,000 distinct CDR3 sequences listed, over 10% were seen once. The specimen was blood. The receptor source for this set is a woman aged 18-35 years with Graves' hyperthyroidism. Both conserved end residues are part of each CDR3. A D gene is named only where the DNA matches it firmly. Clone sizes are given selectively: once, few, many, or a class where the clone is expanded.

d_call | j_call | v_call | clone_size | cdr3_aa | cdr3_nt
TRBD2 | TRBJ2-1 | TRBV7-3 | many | CASSFSGPRGNEQFF | TGTGCCAGCAGCTTTAGCGGGCCTCGGGGCAATGAGCAGTTCTTC
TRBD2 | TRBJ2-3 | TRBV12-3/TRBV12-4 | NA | CASSEAGAGADTQYF | TGTGCCAGCAGTGAAGCCGGAGCGGGGGCAGATACGCAGTATTTT
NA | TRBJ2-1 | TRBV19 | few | CASSPAGTASSYNEQFF | TGTGCCAGTAGCCCCGCCGGGACGGCAAGCTCCTACAATGAGCAGTTCTTC
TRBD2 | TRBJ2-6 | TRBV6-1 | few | CASSITAGGISGANVLTF | TGTGCCAGCAGTATCACAGCGGGAGGGATCTCTGGGGCCAACGTCCTGACTTTC
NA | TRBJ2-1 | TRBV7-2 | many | CASSLEGPASYNEQFF | TGTGCCAGCAGCTTAGAGGGACCGGCCTCCTACAATGAGCAGTTCTTC
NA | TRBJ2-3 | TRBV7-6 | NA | CASSLAGGLSTDTQYF | TGTGCCAGCAGCTTAGCCGGGGGGCTTAGCACAGATACGCAGTATTTT
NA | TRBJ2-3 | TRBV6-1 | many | CASSELTFFPDTQYF | TGTGCCAGCAGTGAACTAACTTTTTTTCCAGATACGCAGTATTTT
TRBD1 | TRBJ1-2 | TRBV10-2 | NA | CASSERTGRYGYTF | TGCGCCAGCAGTGAGCGGACAGGGAGATATGGCTACACCTTC
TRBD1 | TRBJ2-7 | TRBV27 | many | CASSSAGTGGNEQYF | TGTGCCAGCAGTTCAGCCGGGACAGGGGGGAACGAGCAGTACTTC
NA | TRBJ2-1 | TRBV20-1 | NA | CSARGTDFGSYNEQFF | TGCAGTGCTAGAGGGACGGACTTTGGCTCCTACAATGAGCAGTTCTTC
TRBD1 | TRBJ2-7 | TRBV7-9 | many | CAVSRGTGSYEQYF | TGTGCCGTATCACGTGGGACAGGCTCCTACGAGCAGTACTTC
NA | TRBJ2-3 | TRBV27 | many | CASGESASSTDTQYF | TGTGCCAGCGGGGAGTCAGCCTCTAGCACAGATACGCAGTATTTT
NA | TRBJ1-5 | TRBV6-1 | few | CASSEGRDYQPQHF | TGTGCCAGCAGTGAAGGACGGGATTATCAGCCCCAGCATTTT
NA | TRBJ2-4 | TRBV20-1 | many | CSVVPGDIQYF | TGCAGTGTAGTTCCAGGGGACATTCAGTACTTC
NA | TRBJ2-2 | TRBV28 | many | CASSLFRGQNTGELFF | TGTGCCAGCAGTTTATTTAGGGGACAGAACACCGGGGAGCTGTTTTTT
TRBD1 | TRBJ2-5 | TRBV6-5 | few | CASSYTGDSQETQYF | TGTGCCAGCAGTTACACTGGGGACAGCCAAGAGACCCAGTACTTC
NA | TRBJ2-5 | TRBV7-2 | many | CASSLGRGAQETQYF | TGTGCCAGCAGCTTAGGGAGGGGGGCCCAAGAGACCCAGTACTTC
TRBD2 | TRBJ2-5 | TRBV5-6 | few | CASSLGSGGASGETQYF | TGTGCCAGCAGTTTGGGGAGCGGGGGGGCCTCGGGAGAGACCCAGTACTTC
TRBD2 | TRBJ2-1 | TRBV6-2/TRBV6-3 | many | CASSSQDLPGLAGGPSYNEQFF | TGTGCCAGCAGTTCTCAAGACCTTCCGGGACTAGCGGGAGGGCCGTCCTACAATGAGCAGTTCTTC
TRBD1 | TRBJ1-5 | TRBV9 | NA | CASSQGTGPQPQHF | TGTGCCAGCAGCCAGGGGACAGGGCCTCAGCCCCAGCATTTT
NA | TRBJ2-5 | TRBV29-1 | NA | CSAEGNQETQYF | TGCAGCGCAGAGGGAAACCAAGAGACCCAGTACTTC
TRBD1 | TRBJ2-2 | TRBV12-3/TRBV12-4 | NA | CASSQERQGYTGELFF | TGTGCCAGCAGCCAGGAGCGACAGGGATACACCGGGGAGCTGTTTTTT
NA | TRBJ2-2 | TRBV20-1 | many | CSARDGNTGELFF | TGCAGTGCTAGAGATGGTAACACCGGGGAGCTGTTTTTT
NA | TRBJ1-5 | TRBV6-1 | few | CASSEDGGEGQPQHF | TGTGCCAGCAGTGAAGATGGAGGGGAGGGTCAGCCCCAGCATTTT
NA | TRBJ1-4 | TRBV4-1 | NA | CASSPPGQLIKGKLFF | TGCGCCAGCAGCCCGCCAGGCCAGCTGATTAAGGGAAAACTGTTTTTT
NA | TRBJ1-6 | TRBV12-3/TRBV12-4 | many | CASLLAGSPLHF | TGTGCCAGCCTTTTGGCGGGTTCACCCCTCCACTTT
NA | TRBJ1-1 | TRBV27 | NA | CASSGAYTEALF | TGTGCCAGCAGTGGGGCTTACACTGAAGCTCTCTTT
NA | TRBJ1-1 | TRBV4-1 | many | CASSQPTARDTEAFF | TGCGCCAGCAGCCAACCGACCGCAAGGGACACTGAAGCTTTCTTT
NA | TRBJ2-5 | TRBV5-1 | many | CASMGQVGEETQYF | TGCGCCAGCATGGGGCAGGTTGGGGAAGAGACCCAGTACTTC
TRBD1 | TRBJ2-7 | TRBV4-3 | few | CASSQDGTGSEQYF | TGCGCCAGCAGCCAAGATGGGACAGGGAGCGAGCAGTACTTC
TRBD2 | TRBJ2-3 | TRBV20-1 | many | CSVYSGSGTQYF | TGCAGTGTCTATAGCGGGAGTGGGACGCAGTATTTT
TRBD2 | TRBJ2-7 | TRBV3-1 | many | CASSPRLAPAGYEQYF | TGTGCCAGCAGCCCGCGACTAGCGCCCGCGGGATACGAGCAGTACTTC
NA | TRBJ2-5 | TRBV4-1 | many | CASSRQGGETQYF | TGCGCCAGCAGCCGACAGGGAGGGGAGACCCAGTACTTC
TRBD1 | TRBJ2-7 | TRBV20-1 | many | CSASWTGAHEQYF | TGCAGTGCTAGTTGGACAGGGGCCCACGAGCAGTACTTC
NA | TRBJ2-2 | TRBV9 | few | CASSASVLTPNTGELFF | TGTGCCAGCAGCGCTTCGGTACTAACTCCGAACACCGGGGAGCTGTTTTTT
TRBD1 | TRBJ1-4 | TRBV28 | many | CASRRADRAGEKLFF | TGTGCCAGCAGACGTGCCGACAGGGCGGGCGAAAAACTGTTTTTT
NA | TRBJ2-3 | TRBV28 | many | CASSPQSIAPDTQYF | TGTGCCAGCAGTCCCCAGTCGATAGCACCAGATACGCAGTATTTT
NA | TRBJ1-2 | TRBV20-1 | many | CSARAPGVHYGYTF | TGCAGTGCTCGGGCACCAGGGGTACACTATGGCTACACCTTC
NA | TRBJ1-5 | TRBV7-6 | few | CASSLGGVQPQHF | TGTGCCAGCAGCTTAGGGGGGGTTCAGCCCCAGCATTTT
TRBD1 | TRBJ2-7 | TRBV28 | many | CASRAGTGEDEQYF | TGTGCCAGCAGGGCCGGGACAGGGGAGGACGAGCAGTACTTC
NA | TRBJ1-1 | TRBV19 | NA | CASSISGAATEAFF | TGTGCCAGTAGTATTTCAGGGGCTGCCACTGAAGCTTTCTTT
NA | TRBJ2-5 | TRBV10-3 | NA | CAISERSSETQYF | TGTGCCATCAGTGAAAGGAGCTCGGAGACCCAGTACTTC
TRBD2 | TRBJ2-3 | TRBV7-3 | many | CASSRPGLAGVGTDTQYF | TGTGCCAGCAGCCGCCCGGGACTAGCGGGGGTGGGAACAGATACGCAGTATTTT
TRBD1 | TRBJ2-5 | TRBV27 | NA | CASSAWTGEETQYF | TGTGCCAGCAGTGCATGGACAGGGGAAGAGACCCAGTACTTC
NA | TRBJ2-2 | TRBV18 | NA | CASSPRWDTGELFF | TGTGCCAGCTCACCCCGCTGGGACACCGGGGAGCTGTTTTTT
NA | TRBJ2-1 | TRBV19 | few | CASSISQRTYNEQFF | TGTGCCAGTAGTATAAGCCAGCGCACCTACAATGAGCAGTTCTTC
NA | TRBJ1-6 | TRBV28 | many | CASSFTQGSYNSPLHF | TGTGCCAGCAGTTTCACGCAGGGCTCCTATAATTCACCCCTCCACTTT
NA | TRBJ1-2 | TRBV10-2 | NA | CASLGPDGYTF | TGCGCCAGCCTTGGACCAGATGGCTACACCTTC
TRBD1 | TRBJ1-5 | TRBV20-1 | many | CSARDDRAKLSNQPQHF | TGCAGTGCTAGAGACGACAGGGCTAAACTCAGCAATCAGCCCCAGCATTTT
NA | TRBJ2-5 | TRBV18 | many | CASSFAGRETQYF | TGTGCCAGCTCATTCGCAGGGCGAGAGACCCAGTACTTC
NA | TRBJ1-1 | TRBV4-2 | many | CASSQEGEAFF | TGTGCCAGCAGCCAAGAGGGTGAAGCTTTCTTT
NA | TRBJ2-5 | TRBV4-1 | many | CASSQEGIQETQYF | TGCGCCAGCAGCCAAGAAGGAATCCAAGAGACCCAGTACTTC
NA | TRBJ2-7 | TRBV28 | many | CASSSQTYEQYF | TGTGCCAGCAGTTCTCAAACCTACGAGCAGTACTTC